The sequence of this T cell receptor beta chain was determined in a study of radiotherapy plus CTLA-4 blockade in lung cancer (dated by TCRdb to between 2017 and 2018). Study-wide context: Among enrolled patients, 18% had an objective response and around 33% reached disease control.

What the research found in general, with its limitations: Increased serum interferon-beta after radiation, together with early dynamic changes in blood T cell clones, were reported to be the strongest predictors of response. After treatment with radiotherapy and ipilimumab, TCR clones that originated in tumors expanded in peripheral blood.

Germline trimming: 4 bases from V, 4 bases from J; junction bases outside gene matches: 10. Taken from cysteine to phenylalanine, the CDR3 has 15 residues. The retained sequence is limited to the CDR3, 45 bases, with the frame set at the first base. The germline V gene sets CDR1 to MGHRA and CDR2 to YSYEKL. With respect to this clone: Its recognized antigen is unknown. One base away there is no much larger clone; base qualities are not given.

Libraries were prepared through the immunoSEQ multiplex PCR assay. As stored in TCRdb, this immuneACCESS dataset retains in-frame rearrangements with V and J assigned. A fraction of the clones does not appear; measured against another copy, unresolved V genes explain less than half of the discrepancy, and the remainder lacks a known reason. Within this sample are some 66,000 clones, with around 83% of them counted one time only. About 4% of the sample is held by the ten biggest clonotypes. Focal radiation therapy combined with CTLA-4 blockade (ipilimumab) was tested in patients with chemo-refractory metastatic non-small-cell lung cancer.

The sequencing here drew on peripheral blood, taken from a patient treated with radiotherapy plus ipilimumab. This receptor was taken from a human donor with non-small cell lung cancer who had a partial response to radiotherapy plus ipilimumab. The rearrangement combines TRBV4-1 with TRBJ2-7; TRBD1 aligns with 7 central bases. The DNA sequence is TGCGCCAGCAGCCCGTACCGGGACAGACTGTACGAGCAGTACTTC. Its product reads: CASSPYRDRLYEQYF.